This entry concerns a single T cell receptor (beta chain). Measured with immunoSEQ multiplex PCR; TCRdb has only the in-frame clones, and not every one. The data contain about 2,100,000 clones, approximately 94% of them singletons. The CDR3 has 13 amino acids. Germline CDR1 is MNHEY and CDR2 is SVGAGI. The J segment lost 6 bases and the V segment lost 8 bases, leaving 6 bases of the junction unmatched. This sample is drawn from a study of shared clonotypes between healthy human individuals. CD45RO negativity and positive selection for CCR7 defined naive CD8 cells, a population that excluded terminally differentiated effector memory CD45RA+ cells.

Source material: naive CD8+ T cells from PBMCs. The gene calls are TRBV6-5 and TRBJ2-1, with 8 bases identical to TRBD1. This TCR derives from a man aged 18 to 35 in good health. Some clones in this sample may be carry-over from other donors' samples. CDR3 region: CASGTGFRNEQFF. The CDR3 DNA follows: TGTGCCAGCGGGACAGGTTTTCGCAATGAGCAGTTCTTC.